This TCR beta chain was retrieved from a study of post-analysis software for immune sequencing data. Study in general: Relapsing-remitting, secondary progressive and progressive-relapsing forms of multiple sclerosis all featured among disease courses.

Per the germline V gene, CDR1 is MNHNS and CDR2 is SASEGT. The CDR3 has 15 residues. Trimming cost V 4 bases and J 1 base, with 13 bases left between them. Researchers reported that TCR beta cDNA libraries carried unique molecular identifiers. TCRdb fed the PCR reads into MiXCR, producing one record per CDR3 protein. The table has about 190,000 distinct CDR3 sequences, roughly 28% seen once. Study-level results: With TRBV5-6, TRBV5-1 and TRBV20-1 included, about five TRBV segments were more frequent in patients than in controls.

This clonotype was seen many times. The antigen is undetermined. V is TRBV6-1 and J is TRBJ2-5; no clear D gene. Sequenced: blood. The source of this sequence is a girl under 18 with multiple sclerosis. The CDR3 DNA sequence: TGTGCCAGCAGTGGGGGTAGCAGCTTCCAAGAGACCCAGTACTTC. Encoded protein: CASSGGSSFQETQYF.